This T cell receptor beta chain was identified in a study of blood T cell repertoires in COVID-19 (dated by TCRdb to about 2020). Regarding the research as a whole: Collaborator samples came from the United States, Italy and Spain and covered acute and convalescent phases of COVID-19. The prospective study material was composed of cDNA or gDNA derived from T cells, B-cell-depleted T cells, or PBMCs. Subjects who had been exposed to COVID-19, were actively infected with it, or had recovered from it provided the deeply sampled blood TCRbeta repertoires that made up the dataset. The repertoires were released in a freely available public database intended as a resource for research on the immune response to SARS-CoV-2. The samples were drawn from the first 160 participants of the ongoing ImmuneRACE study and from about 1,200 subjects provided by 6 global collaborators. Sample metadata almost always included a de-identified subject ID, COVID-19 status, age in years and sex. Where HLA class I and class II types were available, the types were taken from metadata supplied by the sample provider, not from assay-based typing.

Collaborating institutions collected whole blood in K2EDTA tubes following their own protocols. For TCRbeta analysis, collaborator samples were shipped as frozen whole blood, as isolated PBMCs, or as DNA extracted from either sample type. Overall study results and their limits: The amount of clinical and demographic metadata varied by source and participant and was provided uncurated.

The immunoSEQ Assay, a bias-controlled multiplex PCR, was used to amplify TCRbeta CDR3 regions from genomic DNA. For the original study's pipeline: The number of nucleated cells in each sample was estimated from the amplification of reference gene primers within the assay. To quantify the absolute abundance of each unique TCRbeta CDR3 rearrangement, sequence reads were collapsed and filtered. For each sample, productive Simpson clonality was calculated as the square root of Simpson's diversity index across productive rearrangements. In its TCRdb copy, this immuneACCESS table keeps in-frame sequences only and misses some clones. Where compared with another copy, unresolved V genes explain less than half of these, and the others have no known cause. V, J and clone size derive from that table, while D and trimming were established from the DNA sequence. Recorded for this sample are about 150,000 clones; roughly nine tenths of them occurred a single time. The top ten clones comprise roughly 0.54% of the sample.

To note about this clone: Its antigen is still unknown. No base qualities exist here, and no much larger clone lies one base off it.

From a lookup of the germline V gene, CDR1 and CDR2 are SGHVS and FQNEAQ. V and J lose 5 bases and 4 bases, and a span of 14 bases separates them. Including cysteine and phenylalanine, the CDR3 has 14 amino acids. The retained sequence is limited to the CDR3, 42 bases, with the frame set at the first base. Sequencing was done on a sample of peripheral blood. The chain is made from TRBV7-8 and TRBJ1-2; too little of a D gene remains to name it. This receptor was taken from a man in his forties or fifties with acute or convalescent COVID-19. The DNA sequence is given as TGTGCCAGCAGCGCCCAATTCTCAGGCTATGGCTACACCTTC. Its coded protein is CASSAQFSGYGYTF.